These 2 T cell receptor beta chains came from one sample sequenced in a study of T cells in Graves' hyperthyroidism and ophthalmopathy. From RNA transcripts, TCR beta CDR3 regions were amplified. Initially, a first-round RT-PCR of the TCR CDR3 employed the HTBI primer set. TCRdb independently ran MiXCR on the multiplex PCR reads; one entry per CDR3 protein. Of around 690,000 distinct CDR3 sequences listed, roughly 17% are singletons. The sequencing sample was made of blood. The origin of the receptors is a man in his fifties or sixties with Graves' hyperthyroidism.

CDR3 sequence (DNA): TGCGCCAGCAGCTTATCTTCCCAGGGTTCTAATGAAAAACTGTTTTTT. It encodes CASSLSSQGSNEKLFF. This chain joins TRBV5-1 and TRBJ1-4, with D possibly being TRBD1 (5 bases). The CDR3 is 16 amino acids. Trimming removed 2 bases from V and 3 bases from J, with 14 bases in between. Germline loops: CDR1 SGHRS, CDR2 YFSETQ. Using reference TRBV5-1 and TRBJ1-4 for the parts outside the CDR3, the full variable domain is KAGVTQTPRYLIKTRGQQVTLSCSPISGHRSVSWYQQTPGQGLQFLFEYFSETQRNKGNFPGRFSGRQFSNSRSEMNVSTLELGDSALYLCASSLSSQGSNEKLFFGSGTQLSVL.

This clonotype was recorded at least ten times. This chain links TRBV5-6 with TRBJ1-1, with D maybe TRBD1 (6 bases). From germline, CDR1 is SGHDT and CDR2 YYEEEE. This CDR3 is 14 amino acids long. Trimming left V 5 bases short and J 5 bases short, with 16 bases between. Written as DNA, the CDR3 is TGTGCCAGCAGTCATTGGGCAGGGGAAACTGAAGCTTTCTTT. This gives the protein CASSHWAGETEAFF.